A single sample is the source of the 25 T cell receptor beta chains below, sequenced in a study of regulatory T cells. The PCR used 52 TRBV and 13 TRBJ primers. The method was immunoSEQ multiplex PCR; TCRdb's version includes in-frame clones alone and lacks a portion of them. The table includes 25,000 or so clones, about 88% detected once. These receptors' antigens are unknown. Study-level points and caveats: In CD3G-deficient patients, conventional CD4+ T cells were enriched for hydrophobic CDR3 residues at positions 6 and 7.

Sequenced input: conventional CD4+ T cells sorted from blood. These receptors were obtained from a child aged 5-17 years with CD3G deficiency.

This clone was seen only once. The chain recombines TRBV27 with TRBJ2-1; tentative D call: TRBD2 (5 bases). The CDR3 loop spans 15 amino acids. The V end lost 9 bases, the J end lost 0 bases, and 15 bases lay between the germline ends. CDR1 is MNHEY, CDR2 SMNVEV, per germline (reference sequence). CDR3 nucleotide sequence: TGTGCCAGTAGTAGAGCAGGACTCTCCTACAATGAGCAGTTCTTC. Protein: CASSRAGLSYNEQFF.

The genes are TRBV28 and TRBJ2-7, with 13 bases matching TRBD2. CDR1 and CDR2 from the germline V gene are MDHEN and SYDVKM. V dropped 10 bases and J dropped 2; count of bases not matched to a gene: 11. The CDR3 totals 16 residues. CDR3 in DNA: TGTGCCACCGGGACTAGCGGGAAAGGTTCGGCCTACGAGCAGTACTTC. This gives the protein CATGTSGKGSAYEQYF.

The V gene is TRBV4-1, the J gene TRBJ1-2, with D possibly TRBD1 on 6 matching bases. The ends were cut back, 4 bases at V and 3 bases at J, with 15 bases in the middle. The CDR3 loop spans 15 amino acids. The germline V gene encodes CDR1 MGHRA and CDR2 YSYEKL. The CDR3 reads CASSLAWGQDYGYTF. DNA of the CDR3: TGCGCCAGCAGCCTAGCATGGGGGCAGGACTATGGCTACACCTTC.

This sequence joins TRBV7-9 and TRBJ2-7; no clear D gene. Germline V gives CDR1 SEHNR, CDR2 FQNEAQ (reference sequence). Between the trimmed V and J ends, which lost 5 bases and 0 bases, there was a span of 8 bases. The CDR3 is made up of 13 amino acids. CDR3 nucleotides: TGTGCCAGCAGCCGCCTGGGCTCCTACGAGCAGTACTTC. Residues: CASSRLGSYEQYF.

V and J are TRBV6-1 and TRBJ1-2; maybe TRBD1 (6 bases). CDR1 is MNHNS and CDR2 is SASEGT in the germline V gene. The V end lost 8 bases, the J end lost 8 bases, and 15 bases lay between the germline ends. This CDR3 has 12 residues. The CDR3 bases are TGTGCCAGCTCCGAAGGGGGTAGGGGCTACACCTTC. As protein: CASSEGGRGYTF.

V is TRBV11-3 and J is TRBJ2-7, with TRBD2 matching over 9 bases. Germline V gene data show CDR1 as SGHNT and CDR2 as YENEEA. Trimming removed 1 base from V and 2 bases from J; junction bases left unmatched: 6. This CDR3 comprises 16 residues. The CDR3 sequence: CASSLVSASGTYEQYF. As DNA, the CDR3 is TGTGCCAGCAGCTTAGTTTCCGCTAGCGGGACCTACGAGCAGTACTTC. The full variable domain, its missing parts supplied by reference TRBV11-3 and TRBJ2-7, is EAGVVQSPRYKIIEKKQPVAFWCNPISGHNTLYWYLQNLGQGPELLIRYENEEAVDDSQLPKDRFSAERLKGVDSTLKIQPAELGDSAVYLCASSLVSASGTYEQYFGPGTRLTVT.

The chain joins TRBV19 to TRBJ2-2; 13 bases match TRBD2. Germline loops: CDR1 LNHDA, CDR2 SQIVND (reference sequence). V lost 3 bases, J lost 4 bases, and 5 bases stayed unmatched. CDR3 length: 17 residues. CDR3 amino acids: CASSIGTSGRGTGELFF. The DNA for the CDR3 is TGTGCCAGTAGTATTGGAACTAGCGGGAGGGGCACCGGGGAGCTGTTTTTT.

The chain employs TRBV7-8 and TRBJ1-5; TRBD1 agrees at 9 bases. The CDR3 is made up of 15 amino acids. The junction had 3 bases not matched to a gene; V was cut back by 5 bases and J by 1 base. The germline CDR1 and CDR2 sequences are SGHVS and FQNEAQ. CDR3 in DNA: TGTGCCAGCAGCGCGGACAGGGGAAGCAATCAGCCCCAGCATTTT. It yields the protein CASSADRGSNQPQHF.

The chain recombines TRBV7-9 with TRBJ2-3, with D perhaps matching TRBD1 (6 bases). The CDR3 covers 16 residues. Germline CDR1 and CDR2: SEHNR and FQNEAQ (reference sequence). Between the trimmed V and J ends, which lost 1 base and 1 base, there was a span of 12 bases. The CDR3 protein is CASSLGQGIRTDTQYF. The CDR3 nucleotides are TGTGCCAGCAGCTTAGGTCAGGGGATACGCACAGATACGCAGTATTTT. Together with reference TRBV7-9 and TRBJ2-3, the CDR3 gives the full variable domain: DTGVSQNPRHKITKRGQNVTFRCDPISEHNRLYWYRQTLGQGPEFLTYFQNEAQLEKSRLLSDRFSAERPKGSFSTLEIQRTEQGDSAMYLCASSLGQGIRTDTQYFGPGTRLTVL.

This chain links TRBV30 with TRBJ1-1, with D unclear. The CDR3 covers 13 residues. Germline lookup yields CDR1 GTSNPN and CDR2 SVGIG (reference sequence). V was pared by 2 bases and J by 5 bases, with 12 bases between. This CDR3 reads CAWSHGLVTEAFF. The CDR3 DNA is TGTGCCTGGAGTCACGGGTTGGTAACTGAAGCTTTCTTT.

The chain combines TRBV10-3 with TRBJ2-5; TRBD2 agrees at 13 bases. Germline V gives CDR1 ENHRY, CDR2 SYGVKD. The CDR3 contains 14 residues. The V segment lost 10 bases and the J segment 1 base; nucleotides outside the gene matches: 3. CDR3 nucleotide sequence: TGTGCCACGACTAGCGGGGGGTCCCAAGAGACCCAGTACTTC. Its protein product is CATTSGGSQETQYF.

Details on this clone: The junction and the germline gene differ at one end; a read error may be behind it. The V gene is TRBV6-1, the J gene TRBJ2-7; no firm D call. Germline V gene sequence: CDR1 MNHNS, CDR2 SASEGT. The CDR3 is 12 residues long. CDR3 in amino acids: CASSGSWMARNF. CDR3 bases: TGTGCCAGCAGTGGTTCCTGGATGGCAAGGAACTTC.

This chain joins TRBV28 and TRBJ1-4, with D tentatively TRBD1 (6 bases). CDR1 is MDHEN, CDR2 SYDVKM, per germline. V was shortened by 8 bases and J by 3 bases, with 16 bases between the two germline ends. The CDR3 contains 15 residues. As DNA, the CDR3 is TGTGCCAGCCGGTCCGGGGGACACCCTAATGAAAAACTGTTTTTT. It is translated as CASRSGGHPNEKLFF.

This clone was found a few times. The chain combines TRBV7-9 with TRBJ1-1, with 7 bases fitting TRBD1. Germline assignment: CDR1 SEHNR and CDR2 FQNEAQ (reference sequence). After removal of 5 bases from V and 6 bases from J, the junction contained 6 bases not matched to a gene. The CDR3 sequence is 13 residues long. The CDR3 loop reads CASSLTGSSEAFF. The CDR3 DNA follows: TGTGCCAGCAGCCTGACAGGGTCTTCTGAAGCTTTCTTT.

V usage is TRBV11-2 and J usage is TRBJ1-4, with 8 nucleotides matching TRBD1. The CDR3 is 16 residues long. The J segment lost 2 bases and the V segment lost 6 bases, leaving 8 bases of the junction unmatched. Germline assignment: CDR1 SGHAT and CDR2 FQNNGV. CDR3 bases: TGTGCCAGCAGACCCGGACAGGGAGGGACTAATGAAAAACTGTTTTTT. This sequence encodes CASRPGQGGTNEKLFF.

The CDR3 sequence: CASSPIPDTQYF. The CDR3 nucleotides read TGTGCCAGCTCACCAATCCCAGATACGCAGTATTTT. V gene TRBV18 combines with J gene TRBJ2-3; D remains unclear. Germline V gives CDR1 KGHSH, CDR2 LQKENI. The germline V and J ends were trimmed by 2 bases and 4 bases, with 4 bases remaining between them. There are 12 residues in the CDR3.

V usage is TRBV23-1 and J usage is TRBJ2-3; D gene uncertain. TRBV23-1 is an ORF; its function is uncertain. This CDR3 region has 15 residues. V was cut by 0 bases and J by 3 bases, with 10 bases left in between. CDR3 protein: CASSQSLRRTDTQYF. The CDR3 region has the DNA TGCGCCAGCAGTCAATCCCTCAGACGGACAGATACGCAGTATTTT.

This chain connects TRBV10-3 to TRBJ2-3; 8 positions agree with TRBD2. V gave up 6 bases and J gave up 2 bases; unmatched junction bases: 4. Germline V gene lookup returns CDR1 ENHRY and CDR2 SYGVKD. This CDR3 spans 14 amino acids. The CDR3: CAIRAAGATDTQYF. CDR3 DNA sequence: TGTGCCATCAGAGCAGCGGGAGCCACAGATACGCAGTATTTT.

The rearrangement joins TRBV5-1 to TRBJ2-6, with D tentatively TRBD2 (5 bases). Germline values: CDR1 SGHRS, CDR2 YFSETQ. The CDR3 is 16 amino acids. V shed 2 bases and J shed 3 bases, with 12 bases lying between them. The CDR3 is CASSLGFGSGANVLTF. For the CDR3, the DNA is TGCGCCAGCAGCTTAGGGTTTGGGAGTGGGGCCAACGTCCTGACTTTC.

The CDR3 sequence is CASSLGTGGTDTQYF. The CDR3 region has the DNA TGCGCCAGCAGCTTGGGGACAGGGGGAACAGATACGCAGTATTTT. The chain couples TRBV5-1 to TRBJ2-3, with TRBD1 matching 10 bases. The J segment lost 3 bases and the V segment lost 0 bases, leaving 1 base of the junction unmatched. The CDR3 is 15 residues long. Per the germline V gene, CDR1 is SGHRS and CDR2 is YFSETQ.

The V gene is TRBV5-1, the J gene TRBJ2-1, with 8 bases lining up with TRBD2. The CDR3 covers 16 residues. With 4 bases clipped from V and 13 bases from J, the junction kept 19 bases outside the gene matches. Per germline, CDR1 SGHRS and CDR2 YFSETQ. In DNA, the CDR3 is TGCGCCAGCAGCGGCGGGACGGGGGTCGGGACTAGTCTTCAGTTCTTC. Residues: CASSGGTGVGTSLQFF. Supplemented by reference TRBV5-1 and TRBJ2-1, the full variable domain reads KAGVTQTPRYLIKTRGQQVTLSCSPISGHRSVSWYQQTPGQGLQFLFEYFSETQRNKGNFPGRFSGRQFSNSRSEMNVSTLELGDSALYLCASSGGTGVGTSLQFFGPGTRLTVL.

The table lists this clone with a count of one. This sequence joins TRBV5-1 and TRBJ2-7; TRBD1 matches 7 bases. Trimming at V came to 4 bases and at J to 0 bases, leaving 4 bases not matched to a gene. There are 14 residues in the CDR3. Per the germline V gene, CDR1 is SGHRS and CDR2 is YFSETQ. The CDR3 protein is CASSLGTASYEQYF. The CDR3 DNA is TGCGCCAGCAGCCTCGGGACAGCCTCCTACGAGCAGTACTTC. The full variable domain, its missing parts supplied by reference TRBV5-1 and TRBJ2-7, is KAGVTQTPRYLIKTRGQQVTLSCSPISGHRSVSWYQQTPGQGLQFLFEYFSETQRNKGNFPGRFSGRQFSNSRSEMNVSTLELGDSALYLCASSLGTASYEQYFGPGTRLTVT.

This chain uses TRBV10-2 with TRBJ1-1; D unclear. The CDR3 totals 13 residues. The ends were cut back, 5 bases at V and 1 base at J, with 8 bases in the middle. Germline V gives CDR1 WSHSY, CDR2 SAAADI. This CDR3 reads CASSPFPNTEAFF. CDR3 in DNA: TGCGCCAGCAGTCCCTTCCCGAACACTGAAGCTTTCTTT.

The rearrangement joins TRBV5-1 to TRBJ2-1, with a tentative D call TRBD1 (5 bases). This CDR3 region has 15 residues. With 0 bases removed from V and 7 bases from J, the gap between germline ends came to 14 bases. Germline V gene lookup returns CDR1 SGHRS and CDR2 YFSETQ. CDR3 residues: CASSLGRALQNEQFF. CDR3 sequence (DNA): TGCGCCAGCAGCTTGGGCAGGGCCCTTCAAAATGAGCAGTTCTTC.

The chain combines TRBV7-9 with TRBJ2-7; D uncertain. Looked up from germline, CDR1 is SEHNR and CDR2 is FQNEAQ (reference sequence). This CDR3 comprises 12 residues. The V gene lost 3 bases and the J gene lost 3 bases, with 6 bases spanning the gap. CDR3 in amino acids: CASSFGNYEQYF. CDR3 DNA: TGTGCCAGCAGCTTCGGAAACTACGAGCAGTACTTC.